This T cell receptor beta chain was recovered during a study of T cell responses to AZD1222 COVID-19 vaccine. Findings of the study overall: The donor cohort was predominantly white British with a female majority, and clonal diversity may have been underestimated. At baseline, seropositivity was found in only six or seven AZD1222 recipients.

This clone was observed a few times. Its target is not known. Using immunoSEQ multiplex PCR, the repertoire was profiled, and TCRdb retains in-frame clones only, with some absent. The repertoire has 150,000 or so clones, about 93% of them found once; the top ten carry over 7.5%. Germline CDR1 reads KGHSH; CDR2 reads LQKENI. Trimming at V came to 6 bases and at J to 4 bases, leaving 5 bases not matched to a gene. The CDR3 loop spans 14 amino acids. This TCR derives from an adult in good health. The specimen comprised peripheral blood, sampled on day 0 of AZD1222 vaccination. The rearrangement joins TRBV18 to TRBJ1-5; the match to TRBD1 covers 8 bases. The CDR3 is CASSGTGGNQPQHF. The CDR3 DNA follows: TGTGCCAGCTCGGGGACAGGTGGGAATCAGCCCCAGCATTTT.